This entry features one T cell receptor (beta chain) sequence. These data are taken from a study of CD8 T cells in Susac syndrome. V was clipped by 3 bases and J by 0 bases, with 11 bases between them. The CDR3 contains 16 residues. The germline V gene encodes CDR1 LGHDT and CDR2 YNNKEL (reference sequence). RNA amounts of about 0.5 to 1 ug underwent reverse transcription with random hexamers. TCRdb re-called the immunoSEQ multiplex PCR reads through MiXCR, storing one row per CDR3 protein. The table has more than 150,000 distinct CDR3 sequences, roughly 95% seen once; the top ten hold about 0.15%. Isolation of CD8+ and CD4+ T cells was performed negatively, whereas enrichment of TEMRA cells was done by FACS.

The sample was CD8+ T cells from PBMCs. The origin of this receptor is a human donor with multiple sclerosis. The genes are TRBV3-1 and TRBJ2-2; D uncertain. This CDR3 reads CASSQSRFANTGELFF. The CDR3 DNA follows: TGTGCCAGCAGCCAGTCACGCTTCGCGAACACCGGGGAGCTGTTTTTT.